The 31 T cell receptor beta chains below were found in one sample sequenced in a study of blood T cell repertoires in COVID-19. Method: immunoSEQ multiplex PCR; TCRdb's copy keeps in-frame clones and lacks some. Among about 400,000 clones listed, roughly 90% were seen once. The sequenced material came from peripheral blood. The receptors stem from a woman aged 55-70 years with COVID-19, enrolled during active disease.

This chain connects TRBV27 to TRBJ1-5, with 7 positions matching TRBD1. The CDR3 is made up of 14 amino acids. Germline trimming cut 7 bases from V and 3 bases from J; bases unmatched to any gene: 6. In germline, CDR1 is MNHEY, CDR2 SMNVEV (reference sequence). The CDR3 region has the DNA TGTGCCAGCACCAATACAGGGGCCAATCAGCCCCAGCATTTT. Translated, it gives CASTNTGANQPQHF.

V usage is TRBV30 and J usage is TRBJ1-4, with no clear D. This CDR3 is 13 amino acids long. Germline CDR1 is GTSNPN and CDR2 is SVGIG (reference sequence). The V gene lost 2 bases and the J gene lost 6 bases, with 10 bases spanning the gap. The CDR3 reads CAWSPSGYEKLFF. CDR3 DNA: TGTGCCTGGAGTCCGTCCGGGTATGAAAAACTGTTTTTT.

Points on this clone: A read error may account for a junction end that differs from germline. The CDR3 here is CASSRTGNAGELFF. In DNA form, the CDR3 reads TGTGCCAGCAGCCGGACAGGGAACGCCGGGGAGCTGTTTTTT. J is TRBJ2-2 and V is TRBV5-8; 8 nucleotides line up with TRBD1. This CDR3 has 14 amino acids. Germline values: CDR1 SGHTS, CDR2 YDEGEE.

V usage is TRBV6-5 and J usage is TRBJ2-1; tentative D call: TRBD2 (6 bases). V was clipped by 8 bases and J by 4 bases, with 18 bases between them. Germline lookup yields CDR1 MNHEY and CDR2 SVGAGI. The CDR3 has 15 amino acids. The CDR3 is CASHTSAGSYNEQFF. As DNA, the CDR3 is TGTGCCAGCCACACCTCTGCGGGGAGTTACAATGAGCAGTTCTTC.

The J gene is TRBJ1-4, the V gene TRBV5-1; 11 bases map to TRBD1. There are 18 residues in the CDR3. Germline CDR1 and CDR2: SGHRS and YFSETQ. V shed 0 bases, J shed 6 bases, and the junction held 10 bases outside the gene matches. CDR3 coding DNA: TGCGCCAGCAGCTTGGGGACAGGGGGCGCGGGGATTCATGAAAAACTGTTTTTT. As protein: CASSLGTGGAGIHEKLFF.

The chain couples TRBV4-3 to TRBJ2-2; D remains unclear. Trimming stripped 4 bases from V and 4 bases from J, with 7 bases between. Germline V gene lookup returns CDR1 LGHNA and CDR2 YSLEER. The CDR3 contains 13 residues. CDR3 residues: CASSRTSTGELFF. The CDR3, as DNA: TGCGCCAGCAGCCGCACTTCCACCGGGGAGCTGTTTTTT.

The V call is TRBV2, the J call TRBJ2-3; D not resolved. The CDR3 is 13 residues long. Trimming pared 7 bases from V and 1 base from J, leaving 9 bases between. Germline V gene lookup returns CDR1 SNHLY and CDR2 FYNNEI. CDR3 in amino acids: CASTFSRTDTQYF. DNA of the CDR3: TGTGCCAGCACTTTCTCCCGCACAGATACGCAGTATTTT.

Details on this clone: Lacking the conserved final phenylalanine or tryptophan, this CDR3 likely reflects a read error. The limits of the CDR3 on the DNA are not certain, so only TCRdb's listed CDR3 is given. The J gene is TRBJ1-1, the V gene TRBV18; the table assigns TRBD1, which was not confirmed against the DNA. The CDR3 has 14 residues if both end residues are counted. CDR1 KGHSH and CDR2 LQKENI come from the germline V gene. CDR3 sequence: CASSPPSQGVKSVL.

This chain's CDR3 is CATGTGGIEQFF. In DNA form, the CDR3 reads TGTGCCACCGGGACAGGGGGAATTGAGCAGTTCTTC. The chain uses TRBV5-4 and TRBJ2-1; 11 bases map to TRBD1. The CDR3 loop spans 12 amino acids. Germline-derived CDR1 and CDR2 are SGHNT and YYREEE (reference sequence). V trimming: 9 bases; J trimming: 9 bases; junction bases outside the gene matches: 5.

This sequence joins TRBV9 and TRBJ2-1, with TRBD2 as a possible D gene (5 bases). The CDR3 loop spans 15 amino acids. Germline V gene data show CDR1 as SGDLS and CDR2 as YYNGEE. V was pared by 4 bases and J by 0 bases, with 11 bases between. The CDR3 here is CASSSRGYSYNEQFF. The DNA for the CDR3 is TGTGCCAGCAGCTCCCGGGGATACTCCTACAATGAGCAGTTCTTC.

The genes are TRBV27 and TRBJ1-6; TRBD1 matches at 7 bases. The germline V gene has CDR1 MNHEY and CDR2 SMNVEV (reference sequence). V was clipped by 3 bases and J by 4 bases; unmatched bases: 6. The CDR3 sequence is 16 residues long. CDR3 residues: CASSLDGQVYNSPLHF. CDR3 sequence (DNA): TGTGCCAGCAGTTTGGATGGACAGGTGTATAATTCACCCCTCCACTTT.

The chain recombines TRBV3-1 (or the pseudogene TRBV3-2) with TRBJ1-2; TRBD1 is a possible D gene (6 bases). Germline lookup yields CDR1 LGHDT and CDR2 YNNKEL (reference sequence). The CDR3 loop spans 12 amino acids. V lost 7 bases and J 2 bases, leaving 8 bases between the germline ends. CDR3 loop: CASNTGNYGYTF. The CDR3 DNA reads as TGTGCCAGCAACACAGGGAACTATGGCTACACCTTC.

The genes are TRBV9 and TRBJ1-2; 9 bases line up with TRBD1. The CDR3 extends over 15 amino acids. CDR1 and CDR2 (germline): SGDLS, YYNGEE. Unmatched junction bases numbered 10, after V lost 4 bases and J lost 6 bases. DNA of the CDR3: TGTGCCAGCAGCCCAGCATCAAGGGACAGGGATGGCTACACCTTC. Amino acids: CASSPASRDRDGYTF.

The rearrangement uses TRBV5-1 and TRBJ2-1, with D possibly TRBD2 on 5 matching bases. The V end was cut by 3 bases, the J end by 4 bases, with 14 bases between. From germline, CDR1 is SGHRS and CDR2 YFSETQ. The CDR3 has 15 amino acids. The CDR3 protein is CASSSGLASYNEQFF. In DNA, the CDR3 is TGCGCCAGCAGCTCCGGACTGGCTTCGTACAATGAGCAGTTCTTC.

The chain uses TRBV28 and TRBJ1-6; a weak D match, TRBD1 (5 bases). Germline V gene sequence: CDR1 MDHEN, CDR2 SYDVKM. The CDR3 totals 14 residues. V gave up 10 bases and J gave up 4 bases, with 14 bases separating them. The CDR3 here is CATSAQGYNSPLHF. The CDR3 nucleotides read TGTGCCACCTCCGCGCAGGGATATAATTCACCCCTCCACTTT.

V gene TRBV7-9 combines with J gene TRBJ2-1, with unresolved D. The ends were cut back, 5 bases at V and 10 bases at J, with 15 bases in the middle. The CDR3 runs to 13 residues. CDR1 SEHNR and CDR2 FQNEAQ come from the germline V gene (reference sequence). CDR3 nucleotides: TGTGCCAGCAGCCCCCGGGTTTCCGGGGAGCAGTTCTTC. It is translated as CASSPRVSGEQFF.

This rearrangement joins TRBV5-1 to TRBJ1-5; no clear D gene. Germline V gene data show CDR1 as SGHRS and CDR2 as YFSETQ. The V and J ends lost 4 bases and 4 bases respectively, with 9 bases between them. The CDR3 has 13 residues. The CDR3: CASSAAPNQPQHF. The CDR3 DNA follows: TGCGCCAGCAGCGCGGCACCTAATCAGCCCCAGCATTTT.

V gene TRBV2 combines with J gene TRBJ2-3, with 15 bases identical to TRBD2. V dropped 3 bases and J dropped 2; count of bases not matched to a gene: 15. CDR3 length: 21 residues. Germline CDR1 is SNHLY and CDR2 is FYNNEI. CDR3 nucleotide sequence: TGTGCCAGCAGTGATAAGTTCGGGACTAGCGGGGGGAACGTTATCACAGATACGCAGTATTTT. It specifies CASSDKFGTSGGNVITDTQYF.

About this clone: The same CDR3 can be traced to other DNA sequences in this sample. The chain couples TRBV6-2 or TRBV6-3 to TRBJ1-2, with D possibly matching TRBD1 (6 bases). This CDR3 comprises 13 residues. V lost 5 bases to trimming and J lost 3 bases, with 10 bases between them. The germline CDR1 and CDR2 sequences are MNHEY and SVGEGT. CDR3 DNA sequence: TGTGCCAGCAGTCTAGGACAGCACTATGGCTACACCTTC. This translates into CASSLGQHYGYTF.

The chain carries TRBV30 and TRBJ1-1; 8 bases fit TRBD1. This CDR3 comprises 15 residues. The germline gives CDR1 GTSNPN, CDR2 SVGIG (reference sequence). J lost 2 bases, V lost 1 base, and 6 bases had no gene match. CDR3 region: CAWSGLDRANTEAFF. The CDR3 region has the DNA TGTGCCTGGAGTGGTCTGGACAGGGCCAACACTGAAGCTTTCTTT.

V usage is TRBV2 and J usage is TRBJ1-2; 9 bases fit TRBD1. Per germline, CDR1 SNHLY and CDR2 FYNNEI. The CDR3 has 13 amino acids. The trim removed 6 bases at V and 4 bases at J, leaving 3 bases unmatched. CDR3 region: CASRGQGSYGYTF. CDR3 nucleotide sequence: TGTGCCAGCAGGGGACAGGGCAGCTATGGCTACACCTTC.

V gene TRBV2 combines with J gene TRBJ2-1, with 7 bases that match TRBD2. The germline gives CDR1 SNHLY, CDR2 FYNNEI. With 2 bases clipped from V and 8 bases from J, the junction kept 0 bases outside the gene matches. The CDR3 is made up of 12 amino acids. The CDR3 loop reads CASSESGDEQFF. In DNA, the CDR3 is TGTGCCAGCAGTGAAAGCGGGGATGAGCAGTTCTTC.

This sequence joins TRBV18 and TRBJ1-5; 7 bases align to TRBD1. The CDR3 contains 15 residues. The V gene end was trimmed by 1 base and the J gene end by 6 bases; junction bases not matched to a gene: 6. Germline V gives CDR1 KGHSH, CDR2 LQKENI. The CDR3 bases are TGTGCCAGCTCACCACAGGCAGGGGGAATTCAGCCCCAGCATTTT. It is translated as CASSPQAGGIQPQHF.

About this clone itself: The same CDR3 can be traced to other DNA sequences in this sample. The V gene is TRBV6-5, the J gene TRBJ1-1; D perhaps matches TRBD1 (5 bases). Germline V lookup: CDR1 MNHEY, CDR2 SVGAGI. The V gene lost 7 bases and the J gene lost 4 bases, with 7 bases spanning the gap. The CDR3 contains 11 residues. CDR3 sequence reads: CASKRGTEAFF. In DNA form, the CDR3 reads TGTGCCAGCAAAAGGGGCACTGAAGCTTTCTTT.

The chain carries TRBV3-1 (or the pseudogene TRBV3-2) and TRBJ2-1, with a tentative D call TRBD2 (6 bases). There are 17 residues in the CDR3. Germline values: CDR1 LGHDT, CDR2 YNNKEL (reference sequence). Between the trimmed V and J ends, which lost 0 bases and 3 bases, there was a span of 15 bases. CDR3 bases: TGTGCCAGCAGCCAAGAGAGAGTTAGCGGACACTACAATGAGCAGTTCTTC. This sequence encodes CASSQERVSGHYNEQFF.

CDR3 nucleotide sequence: TGTGCCAGCAGCCATAGCGGGGGGGTTGCTGAGCAGTTCTTC. Protein sequence: CASSHSGGVAEQFF. This chain connects TRBV7-6 to TRBJ2-1, with 11 bases matching TRBD2. J was trimmed by 9 bases and V by 5 bases; bases with no gene match: 6. This CDR3 region has 14 residues. In germline, CDR1 is SGHVS, CDR2 FNYEAQ.

This rearrangement joins TRBV7-3 to TRBJ2-3, with D possibly TRBD1 on 6 matching bases. This CDR3 contains 15 residues. With 2 bases removed from V and 4 bases from J, the gap between germline ends came to 13 bases. Germline CDR1 SGHTA, CDR2 FQGTGA. CDR3: CASSLWGQFADTQYF. The CDR3 DNA reads as TGTGCCAGCAGCTTATGGGGGCAGTTTGCAGATACGCAGTATTTT.

The CDR3: CASSSSGQGGYTF. CDR3 coding DNA: TGCGCCAGCAGCTCCTCCGGGCAGGGCGGCTACACCTTC. The chain recombines TRBV5-1 with TRBJ1-2; a possible D gene is TRBD1 (5 bases). The CDR3 runs to 13 residues. CDR1 and CDR2 (germline): SGHRS, YFSETQ. The ends were cut back, 3 bases at V and 8 bases at J, with 14 bases in the middle.

This sequence joins TRBV13 and TRBJ1-2; D is unresolved. Trimming pared 0 bases from V and 5 bases from J, leaving 10 bases between. Looked up from germline, CDR1 is PRHDT and CDR2 is FYEKMQ (reference sequence). This CDR3 region has 14 residues. The CDR3 loop is CASSLGIRGYGYTF. The CDR3 DNA follows: TGTGCCAGCAGCTTAGGTATACGAGGGTATGGCTACACCTTC. Full variable domain (remainder filled in from reference TRBV13 and TRBJ1-2): AAGVIQSPRHLIKEKRETATLKCYPIPRHDTVYWYQQGPGQDPQFLISFYEKMQSDKGSIPDRFSAQQFSDYHSELNMSSLELGDSALYFCASSLGIRGYGYTFGSGTRLTVV.

The J gene is TRBJ2-7, the V gene TRBV11-2; D call uncertain. The CDR3 sequence is 12 residues long. Germline CDR1 SGHAT, CDR2 FQNNGV. Trimming pared 3 bases from V and 4 bases from J, leaving 7 bases between. The CDR3 DNA follows: TGTGCCAGCAGCTTTACTCTATACGAGCAGTACTTC. Protein: CASSFTLYEQYF.

Concerning this clone itself: Other nucleotide sequences from this sample produce the same CDR3. The chain recombines TRBV15 with TRBJ1-2; 7 bases map to TRBD1. The length of the CDR3 is 14 residues. V dropped 0 bases and J dropped 2; count of bases not matched to a gene: 0. The V gene's germline CDR1 is LNHNV and CDR2 YYDKDF (reference sequence). The CDR3 region has the DNA TGTGCCACCAGCAGAGACAGGGGGAACTATGGCTACACCTTC. Protein sequence: CATSRDRGNYGYTF.